The clone carrying this TCR beta chain has just one count. These data belong to a study of blood T cell repertoires in COVID-19. About the study: Nucleic acid was either cDNA or gDNA, and it came from T cells, B-cell-depleted T cells, or PBMCs.

Germline CDR1 SGHNT, CDR2 YYREEE (reference sequence). The ends lost 5 bases at V and 0 bases at J; junction bases unmatched: 7. CDR3 length: 15 residues. In the authors' methods: For nucleated cells, counts were estimated from reference gene primer amplification. Produced via immunoSEQ multiplex PCR; TCRdb's table is partial and in-frame only. The V and J calls and clone size come from that table; D and trimming were worked out from the DNA. The sample has about 120,000 clones, 81% seen once; the top ten hold roughly 1.6%. The source material was peripheral blood. The sequence was collected from a man between 50 and 59 years old with acute or convalescent COVID-19. This chain joins TRBV5-4 and TRBJ1-2; 7 bases agree with TRBD1. The chain's CDR3 is CASRAQGGANYGYTF. The CDR3 DNA is TGTGCCAGCAGGGCTCAGGGGGGAGCTAACTATGGCTACACCTTC.